The 16 T cell receptor beta chains given below trace back to one sample, sequenced in a study of cytomegalovirus exposure and HLA in healthy donors. The repertoire was sequenced with immunoSEQ multiplex PCR; TCRdb's copy has only in-frame clones and lacks some. Among about 110,000 clones listed, around 90% were seen once. Sequences were obtained from PBMCs. The receptors shown here come from a young woman in good health and CMV-seropositive.

CDR3 residues: CASSQDTLTESYGYTF. Written as DNA, the CDR3 is TGCGCCAGCAGCCAAGACACATTGACAGAGAGCTATGGCTACACCTTC. This chain joins TRBV4-3 and TRBJ1-2; TRBD1 might be the D (5 bases). Per the germline V gene, CDR1 is LGHNA and CDR2 is YSLEER. This CDR3 has 16 amino acids. V was clipped by 0 bases and J by 4 bases, with 15 bases between them.

The rearrangement joins TRBV28 to TRBJ1-1, with 11 positions matching TRBD1. This CDR3 contains 18 residues. Germline trimming cut 5 bases from V and 0 bases from J; bases unmatched to any gene: 11. Germline-derived CDR1 and CDR2 are MDHEN and SYDVKM. In nucleotides, the CDR3 is TGTGCCAGCAGTCCACCGGGACAGGGGGTGTACATGAACACTGAAGCTTTCTTT. It encodes CASSPPGQGVYMNTEAFF.

The chain carries TRBV5-1 and TRBJ1-1, with a possible D match to TRBD1 (6 bases). Trimming stripped 1 base from V and 1 base from J, with 11 bases between. Germline V gene lookup returns CDR1 SGHRS and CDR2 YFSETQ. There are 15 residues in the CDR3. The CDR3 region is CASSLRGGKNTEAFF. For the CDR3, the DNA is TGCGCCAGCAGCTTGAGGGGGGGAAAGAACACTGAAGCTTTCTTT.

This sequence joins TRBV7-2 and TRBJ1-2; TRBD1 matches at 9 bases. Germline V gene lookup returns CDR1 SGHTA and CDR2 FQGNSA. Germline trimming cut 3 bases from V and 5 bases from J; bases unmatched to any gene: 4. The CDR3 totals 14 residues. CDR3 amino acids: CASSFGTGIYGYTF. The CDR3 nucleotides are TGTGCCAGCAGCTTTGGGACAGGGATATATGGCTACACCTTC.

V usage is TRBV27 and J usage is TRBJ2-1, with 7 bases identical to TRBD1. The germline V gene encodes CDR1 MNHEY and CDR2 SMNVEV (reference sequence). The V gene end was trimmed by 1 base and the J gene end by 0 bases; junction bases not matched to a gene: 3. This CDR3 has 16 residues. The CDR3 DNA reads as TGTGCCAGCAGTTTATACGGGACAGTCTCCTACAATGAGCAGTTCTTC. Its protein product is CASSLYGTVSYNEQFF.

The rearrangement links TRBV25-1 to TRBJ2-2; tentative D call: TRBD1 (6 bases). The germline V gene has CDR1 MGHDK and CDR2 SYGVNS. This CDR3 region has 13 residues. With 8 bases removed from V and 6 bases from J, the gap between germline ends came to 13 bases. Written as DNA, the CDR3 is TGTGCCAGCCACTCAGGGGTGGCCGGGGAGCTGTTTTTT. Translated: CASHSGVAGELFF.

This chain joins TRBV6-1 and TRBJ1-3, with D perhaps TRBD1 (5 bases). This CDR3 is 13 amino acids long. The V end was cut by 6 bases, the J end by 2 bases, with 8 bases between. Germline CDR1 is MNHNS and CDR2 is SASEGT. CDR3 bases: TGTGCCAGCAGGACAGAAACTGGAAACACCATATATTTT. Its translation: CASRTETGNTIYF.

The rearrangement joins TRBV4-3 to TRBJ1-1; D is uncertain. The V and J ends lost 6 bases and 3 bases respectively, with 11 bases between them. CDR3 size: 13 residues. Germline V CDR1 and CDR2: LGHNA, YSLEER. The CDR3 sequence is CASSPRIYTEAFF. The DNA for the CDR3 is TGCGCCAGCAGTCCCAGGATATACACTGAAGCTTTCTTT.

The chain couples TRBV5-6 to TRBJ2-7; TRBD2 matches 7 bases. This CDR3 contains 16 residues. CDR1 is SGHDT and CDR2 is YYEEEE in the germline V gene. V shed 0 bases and J 6 bases; nucleotides not matched to a gene: 12. CDR3 sequence (DNA): TGTGCCAGCAGCTTGGCGGGACTACCCGAGCAGGGCGAGCAGTACGTC. Translated, it gives CASSLAGLPEQGEQYV.

This chain joins TRBV6-6 and TRBJ1-2, with D perhaps TRBD1 (5 bases). V shed 2 bases and J shed 3 bases, with 13 bases lying between them. Germline CDR1 and CDR2: MNHNY and SVGAGI (reference sequence). CDR3 length: 15 residues. The CDR3 DNA sequence: TGTGCCAGCAGTTACCCAGCGCAGGGTGACTATGGCTACACCTTC. Translated, it gives CASSYPAQGDYGYTF.

This clone has a handful of counts. DNA for the CDR3: TGTGCCAGCAGTCCGGACAGCTCCTACGAGCAGTACTTC. Its protein is CASSPDSSYEQYF. The rearrangement uses TRBV28 and TRBJ2-7, with D possibly TRBD1 on 6 matching bases. Germline V gene data show CDR1 as MDHEN and CDR2 as SYDVKM. The CDR3 length is 13 residues. Deletions cut 5 bases from V and 0 bases from J, with 8 bases between.

This clone was counted between two and nine times. The rearrangement joins TRBV5-4 to TRBJ1-2; 12 nucleotides match TRBD1. The V segment lost 0 bases and the J segment 4 bases; nucleotides outside the gene matches: 4. Looked up from germline, CDR1 is SGHNT and CDR2 is YYREEE (reference sequence). CDR3 size: 16 residues. This chain's CDR3 is CASSLAGTGGSYGYTF. CDR3 DNA: TGTGCCAGCAGCTTGGCCGGGACAGGGGGCAGCTATGGCTACACCTTC.

The V and J genes are TRBV28 and TRBJ1-5; a weak D match, TRBD1 (5 bases). V was shortened by 4 bases and J by 2 bases, with 9 bases between the two germline ends. This CDR3 has 14 residues. Germline values: CDR1 MDHEN, CDR2 SYDVKM. CDR3 protein: CASSSSGGNQPQHF. The CDR3 DNA reads TGTGCCAGCAGTTCGTCGGGGGGCAATCAGCCCCAGCATTTT.

This clone was observed once. The gene calls are TRBV2 and TRBJ1-1; D not resolved. The CDR3 is 14 amino acids. From germline, CDR1 is SNHLY and CDR2 FYNNEI. Between the trimmed V and J ends, which lost 8 bases and 0 bases, there was a span of 13 bases. The CDR3 protein is CASRLTTVNTEAFF. In DNA form, the CDR3 reads TGTGCCAGCCGGTTGACTACTGTGAACACTGAAGCTTTCTTT.

The chain recombines TRBV5-4 with TRBJ1-2; TRBD1 matches at 7 bases. This CDR3 has 15 residues. Germline values: CDR1 SGHNT, CDR2 YYREEE (reference sequence). Germline trimming cut 0 bases from V and 2 bases from J; bases unmatched to any gene: 4. The CDR3 region has the DNA TGTGCCAGCAGCTTGGGGGGACAGTCCAACTATGGCTACACCTTC. Translation gives CASSLGGQSNYGYTF.

In DNA, the CDR3 is TGTGCCAGCAGTCCGCAGGTGATATTAAACACTGAAGCTTTCTTT. This translates into CASSPQVILNTEAFF. The chain joins TRBV5-5 to TRBJ1-1; no clear D gene. Germline V gives CDR1 SGHKS, CDR2 YYEKEE (reference sequence). There are 15 residues in the CDR3. Between the trimmed V and J ends, which lost 5 bases and 2 bases, there was a span of 16 bases.